This T cell receptor beta chain was observed in a study of T cell responses to AZD1222 COVID-19 vaccine. Measured with immunoSEQ multiplex PCR; TCRdb has only the in-frame clones, and not every one. The sample holds about 100,000 clones; approximately 87% are singletons and the top ten take over 4%. Study findings and constraints: Two doses of AZD1222 preceded a rise in Spike-specific TCR breadth and depth. Donors skewed white British and female; clonal diversity was possibly underestimated. Regions left unmutated in variants are reportedly the target of nearly half of spike-specific TCRs.

Germline V CDR1 and CDR2: MGHRA, YSYEKL. The V end lost 0 bases, the J end lost 3 bases, and 12 bases lay between the germline ends. The CDR3 is 16 amino acids. In regard to this clone: Antigen unknown.

Source: peripheral blood, taken on day 0 of MenACWY control vaccination. The J gene is TRBJ2-1, the V gene TRBV4-1, with D perhaps TRBD2 (6 bases). This clonotype was sampled from an adult in good health. The DNA for the CDR3 is TGCGCCAGCAGCCAAGATGGGCGGGGCCTCTACAATGAGCAGTTCTTC. It codes for CASSQDGRGLYNEQFF.